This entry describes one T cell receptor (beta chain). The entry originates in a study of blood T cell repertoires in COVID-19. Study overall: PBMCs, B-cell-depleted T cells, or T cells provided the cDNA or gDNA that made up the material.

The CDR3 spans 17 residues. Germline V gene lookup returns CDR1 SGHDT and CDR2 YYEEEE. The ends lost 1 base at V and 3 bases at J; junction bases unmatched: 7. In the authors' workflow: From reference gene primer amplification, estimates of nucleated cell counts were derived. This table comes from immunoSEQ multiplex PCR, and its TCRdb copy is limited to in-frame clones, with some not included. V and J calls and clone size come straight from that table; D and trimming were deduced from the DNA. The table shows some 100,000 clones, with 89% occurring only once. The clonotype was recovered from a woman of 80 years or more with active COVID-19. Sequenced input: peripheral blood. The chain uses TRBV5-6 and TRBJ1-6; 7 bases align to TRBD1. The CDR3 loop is CASSLPTGPNYNSPLHF. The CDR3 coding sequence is TGTGCCAGCAGCTTGCCGACAGGGCCCAACTATAATTCACCCCTCCACTTT.